The next 27 T cell receptor beta chains were all read from a single sample in a study of T cells in Graves' hyperthyroidism and ophthalmopathy. Amplified regions were TCR beta CDR3 sequences from RNA transcripts. Initially, a first-round RT-PCR of the TCR CDR3 employed the HTBI primer set. Each CDR3 protein gets one entry after TCRdb re-called the multiplex PCR reads with MiXCR. The repertoire holds around 180,000 distinct CDR3 sequences, with over 15% as singletons. Sequencing was performed on blood. The receptors originated from a woman aged 45-65 years with Graves' hyperthyroidism.

This clonotype was counted a single time. The rearrangement uses TRBV20-1 and TRBJ1-6; 8 positions agree with TRBD1. Germline CDR1 DFQATT, CDR2 SNEGSKA (reference sequence). With 0 bases clipped from V and 2 bases from J, the junction kept 3 bases outside the gene matches. The CDR3 has 16 amino acids. The CDR3 DNA reads TGCAGTGCTAGAGAGACAGGGGTCACCTATAATTCACCCCTCCACTTT. Translating gives CSARETGVTYNSPLHF.

In its sample, this clonotype was seen many times. The chain uses TRBV2 and TRBJ1-1; D possibly corresponds to TRBD1 (6 bases). The V gene lost 1 base and the J gene lost 7 bases, with 16 bases spanning the gap. Germline-derived CDR1 and CDR2 are SNHLY and FYNNEI. CDR3 size: 15 residues. The CDR3 DNA reads TGTGCCAGCAGTGAAGAGGACAGCTCAAGGAGTGAAGCTTTCTTT. Translation: CASSEEDSSRSEAFF.

The chain couples TRBV6-1 to TRBJ2-7; 10 bases agree with TRBD1. CDR1 and CDR2 from the germline V gene are MNHNS and SASEGT. The CDR3 runs 14 residues. J gave up 1 base and V 6 bases, and 3 bases lay outside the gene matches. CDR3 region: CASRWGQGSYEQYF. In nucleotides, the CDR3 is TGTGCCAGCAGGTGGGGACAGGGGTCCTACGAGCAGTACTTC.

This clonotype was observed at least ten times. J is TRBJ1-2 and V is TRBV24-1, with a tentative D call TRBD1 (6 bases). Germline V lookup: CDR1 KGHDR, CDR2 SFDVKD. V was pared by 5 bases and J by 3 bases, with 15 bases between. This CDR3 has 15 amino acids. CDR3 residues: CATSGPLQGDYGYTF. CDR3 coding DNA: TGTGCCACCAGTGGACCCTTACAGGGCGACTATGGCTACACCTTC.

This clonotype was counted ten times or more. This chain links TRBV6-5 with TRBJ2-7; 8 bases are shared with TRBD1. Germline V lookup: CDR1 MNHEY, CDR2 SVGAGI. The junction had 13 bases not matched to a gene; V was cut back by 6 bases and J by 3 bases. The CDR3 runs 16 residues. CDR3 sequence: CASRPDRGRARYEQYF. The CDR3, as DNA: TGTGCCAGCAGGCCCGACAGGGGAAGGGCTCGCTACGAGCAGTACTTC.

The chain couples TRBV3-1 to TRBJ1-2; 10 bases match TRBD1. V lost 5 bases, J lost 4 bases, and 13 bases stayed unmatched. In germline, CDR1 is LGHDT, CDR2 YNNKEL (reference sequence). CDR3 length equals 17 residues. The CDR3 DNA is TGTGCCAGCAGCTTCCGGGACAGGGGACCCTCAAGCTATGGCTACACCTTC. Its translation is CASSFRDRGPSSYGYTF. The variable domain in full, with the rest retrieved from reference TRBV3-1 and TRBJ1-2, is DTAVSQTPKYLVTQMGNDKSIKCEQNLGHDTMYWYKQDSKKFLKIMFSYNNKELIINETVPNRFSPKSPDKAHLNLHINSLELGDSAVYFCASSFRDRGPSSYGYTFGSGTRLTVV.

This clonotype was detected many times. The chain employs TRBV6-2 or TRBV6-3 and TRBJ2-5; D gene ambiguous. The germline V and J ends were trimmed by 6 bases and 0 bases, with 8 bases remaining between them. In germline, CDR1 is MNHEY, CDR2 SVGEGT. There are 13 residues in the CDR3. The CDR3 loop reads CASRTANQETQYF. DNA of the CDR3: TGTGCCAGCAGGACGGCAAACCAAGAGACCCAGTACTTC.

V and J are TRBV29-1 and TRBJ2-1, with 15 bases that match TRBD2. Germline CDR1 SQVTM, CDR2 ANQGSEA. V gave up 6 bases and J gave up 8 bases; unmatched junction bases: 11. This CDR3 contains 16 residues. This CDR3 reads CSVSYPGTSGRYEQFF. The CDR3 region has the DNA TGCAGCGTCTCCTACCCCGGGACTAGCGGGAGGTATGAGCAGTTCTTC.

The sample holds many counts of this clonotype. The chain combines TRBV5-6 with TRBJ2-6; D unclear. Germline V gene data show CDR1 as SGHDT and CDR2 as YYEEEE. V was cut by 4 bases and J by 4 bases, with 12 bases left in between. CDR3 length equals 15 residues. CDR3 loop: CASSIVGSGANVLTF. DNA for the CDR3: TGTGCCAGCAGCATAGTAGGCTCCGGGGCCAACGTCCTGACTTTC.

This clonotype was picked up many times. V is TRBV24-1 and J is TRBJ2-5, with 8 bases matching TRBD1. The V and J ends lost 4 bases and 5 bases, in that order; junction bases with no gene match: 5. CDR3 size: 14 residues. From germline, CDR1 is KGHDR and CDR2 SFDVKD. The CDR3 reads CATSDPTGVETQYF. For the CDR3, the DNA is TGTGCCACCAGTGACCCGACAGGGGTGGAGACCCAGTACTTC.

This clonotype showed up many times. The V call is TRBV6-6, the J call TRBJ2-2, with D perhaps matching TRBD1 (6 bases). Germline assignment: CDR1 MNHNY and CDR2 SVGAGI (reference sequence). The CDR3 consists of 15 residues. V was cut by 0 bases and J by 5 bases, with 10 bases left in between. This chain's CDR3 is CASSYSDSLTGELFF. The CDR3 DNA sequence: TGTGCCAGCAGTTACTCGGACAGTTTAACCGGGGAGCTGTTTTTT.

Many counts were recorded for this clonotype. The chain couples TRBV19 to TRBJ2-3; TRBD2 matches 7 bases. Germline V gene data show CDR1 as LNHDA and CDR2 as SQIVND (reference sequence). The CDR3 contains 16 residues. Trimming cost V 2 bases and J 4 bases; bases outside gene matches: 9. CDR3 coding DNA: TGTGCCAGTAGTATAAGGTCGAGCGGGGTCGCAGATACGCAGTATTTT. Residues: CASSIRSSGVADTQYF.

This clonotype was counted at least ten times. The rearrangement joins TRBV20-1 to TRBJ1-6; 12 bases map to TRBD1. From germline, CDR1 is DFQATT and CDR2 SNEGSKA (reference sequence). This CDR3 is built from 14 residues. V dropped 0 bases and J dropped 12; count of bases not matched to a gene: 3. CDR3 sequence reads: CSAREGQGALPLHF. CDR3 coding DNA: TGCAGTGCTAGAGAGGGACAGGGGGCTTTACCCCTCCACTTT.

Ten or more counts support this clonotype. The V gene is TRBV29-1, the J gene TRBJ2-7; TRBD2 agrees at 7 bases. Per germline, CDR1 SQVTM and CDR2 ANQGSEA. With V trimmed by 5 bases and J by 3 bases, 4 bases remained unmatched. There are 12 residues in the CDR3. The CDR3 sequence is CSVLGGGYEQYF. The DNA for the CDR3 is TGCAGCGTTCTGGGGGGGGGCTACGAGCAGTACTTC.

This clonotype was seen ten or more times. J is TRBJ2-7 and V is TRBV6-2 or TRBV6-3; TRBD2 aligns across 8 bases. In germline, CDR1 is MNHEY, CDR2 SVGEGT. Losses at the gene ends were 4 bases for V and 1 base for J; bases not matched to a gene: 9. This CDR3 comprises 16 residues. CDR3 amino acids: CASSSVVAGGSYEQYF. In DNA, the CDR3 is TGTGCCAGCAGTTCCGTGGTGGCGGGGGGATCCTACGAGCAGTACTTC.

There are a few counts of this clonotype. The genes are TRBV20-1 and TRBJ1-5, with D hard to call. Per germline, CDR1 DFQATT and CDR2 SNEGSKA (reference sequence). V was shortened by 4 bases and J by 0 bases, with 10 bases between the two germline ends. CDR3 length: 14 amino acids. The CDR3 reads CSATEHYSNQPQHF. The CDR3 coding sequence is TGCAGTGCTACAGAACATTATAGCAATCAGCCCCAGCATTTT.

This clonotype was recorded at least ten times. The chain links TRBV14 to TRBJ2-1, with D possibly TRBD1 on 5 matching bases. CDR3 length equals 16 residues. Germline V gene data show CDR1 as SGHDN and CDR2 as FVKESK. Trimming cost V 6 bases and J 9 bases, with 24 bases left between them. The CDR3 loop reads CASRLTDWGPPGEQFF. The CDR3 region has the DNA TGTGCCAGCAGGCTGACAGATTGGGGCCCCCCAGGTGAGCAGTTCTTC.

The CDR3 region is CASSIKGQYSPLHF. In nucleotides, the CDR3 is TGTGCCAGTAGTATCAAGGGACAGTATTCACCCCTCCACTTT. This chain uses TRBV19 with TRBJ1-6; TRBD1 matches at 7 bases. The CDR3 has 14 amino acids. The germline V gene encodes CDR1 LNHDA and CDR2 SQIVND (reference sequence). Trimming cost V 3 bases and J 8 bases; bases outside gene matches: 4. Combining the CDR3 with reference TRBV19 and TRBJ1-6 gives the whole variable domain DGGITQSPKYLFRKEGQNVTLSCEQNLNHDAMYWYRQDPGQGLRLIYYSQIVNDFQKGDIAEGYSVSREKKESFPLTVTSAQKNPTAFYLCASSIKGQYSPLHFGNGTRLTVT.

This clonotype has only a few counts. The chain carries TRBV19 and TRBJ1-3; the D is unclear. Trimming removed 5 bases from V and 1 base from J, with 3 bases in between. This CDR3 comprises 12 residues. Looked up from germline, CDR1 is LNHDA and CDR2 is SQIVND (reference sequence). DNA for the CDR3: TGTGCCAGTAGTCCTTCTGGAAACACCATATATTTT. Protein product: CASSPSGNTIYF.

This clonotype was observed many times. The genes are TRBV5-1 and TRBJ2-2, with 12 bases that match TRBD2. Germline V CDR1 and CDR2: SGHRS, YFSETQ. V was pared by 0 bases and J by 4 bases, with 7 bases of the junction left unmatched. The CDR3 consists of 18 residues. CDR3 coding DNA: TGCGCCAGCAGCTTGGAACTAGCGGGGGGACCCGTCACCGGGGAGCTGTTTTTT. Protein product: CASSLELAGGPVTGELFF.

The sample holds many counts of this clonotype. This chain joins TRBV28 and TRBJ1-2; D is undetermined. V was pared by 5 bases and J by 5 bases, with 12 bases between. The CDR3 extends over 13 amino acids. Germline CDR1 MDHEN, CDR2 SYDVKM. Here the CDR3 DNA reads TGTGCCAGCAGTATAATGACCGAATATGGCTACACCTTC. Translating it yields CASSIMTEYGYTF.

This clonotype was found many times. CDR3 DNA: TGTGCCAGCTCACCTAGTCCGGGAAGCTCCTACGAGCAGTACTTC. It translates to CASSPSPGSSYEQYF. The V call is TRBV18, the J call TRBJ2-7; tentative D call: TRBD2 (5 bases). This CDR3 is built from 15 residues. V was clipped by 3 bases and J by 0 bases, with 12 bases between them. In germline, CDR1 is KGHSH, CDR2 LQKENI.

This clonotype was observed a few times. V usage is TRBV3-1 and J usage is TRBJ1-5, with 7 bases aligning to TRBD1. Per germline, CDR1 LGHDT and CDR2 YNNKEL (reference sequence). The CDR3 extends over 15 amino acids. J was trimmed by 1 base and V by 4 bases; bases with no gene match: 4. In nucleotides, the CDR3 is TGTGCCAGCAGCCTAACAGGGGTAAGCAATCAGCCCCAGCATTTT. Its translation: CASSLTGVSNQPQHF. Variable domain in full (rest from reference TRBV3-1 and TRBJ1-5): DTAVSQTPKYLVTQMGNDKSIKCEQNLGHDTMYWYKQDSKKFLKIMFSYNNKELIINETVPNRFSPKSPDKAHLNLHINSLELGDSAVYFCASSLTGVSNQPQHFGDGTRLSIL.

This chain joins TRBV7-3 and TRBJ2-7, with TRBD1 identical over 10 bases. The length of the CDR3 is 13 residues. The germline CDR1 and CDR2 sequences are SGHTA and FQGTGA. J lost 5 bases, V lost 4 bases, and 2 bases had no gene match. The CDR3 DNA follows: TGTGCCAGCAGCTCCGACAGGGGGCACGAGCAGTACTTC. Protein product: CASSSDRGHEQYF.

This clonotype was found many times. This chain connects TRBV24-1 to TRBJ2-2, with 7 bases lining up with TRBD2. CDR1 is KGHDR, CDR2 SFDVKD, per germline. This CDR3 contains 17 residues. J was trimmed by 4 bases and V by 3 bases; bases with no gene match: 10. The CDR3 reads CATSDAQGGSFTGELFF. The CDR3 DNA reads as TGTGCCACCAGTGATGCTCAGGGAGGGAGCTTCACCGGGGAGCTGTTTTTT.

The chain combines TRBV6-1 with TRBJ2-1, with TRBD2 matching over 15 bases. This CDR3 contains 14 residues. Germline assignment: CDR1 MNHNS and CDR2 SASEGT. Trimming at V came to 7 bases and at J to 8 bases, leaving 3 bases not matched to a gene. The CDR3 coding sequence is TGTGCCAGCATCGGACTAGCGGGGGGGGATGAGCAGTTCTTC. It specifies CASIGLAGGDEQFF.

In its sample, this clonotype was seen many times. The chain recombines TRBV20-1 with TRBJ1-5, with D uncertain. Between the trimmed V and J ends, which lost 6 bases and 0 bases, there was a span of 12 bases. CDR1 is DFQATT and CDR2 is SNEGSKA in the germline V gene (reference sequence). CDR3 length equals 14 residues. The CDR3 coding sequence is TGCAGTGCAGGGCACGGGTATAGCAATCAGCCCCAGCATTTT. It translates to CSAGHGYSNQPQHF.